The clone carrying this TCR beta chain was detected only once. Clones were read by immunoSEQ multiplex PCR, and TCRdb kept only the in-frame ones, dropping some. The sample gives around 28,000 clones, less than 85% of which show up once; about 1.7% is in the top ten. The sample originates from a study of T cell clonotyping in hematopoietic cell transplantation. CDR1 and CDR2 from the germline V gene are SGHRS and YFSETQ. This CDR3 region has 13 residues. V gave up 4 bases and J gave up 2 bases, with 4 bases separating them. Indicated time point: recipient sample about 28 days before transplant, after cytoreduction.

The TCR originated in a man aged 40-49 years with acute myeloid leukemia. Some clones in this sample may be carry-over from other donors' samples. The chain uses TRBV5-1 and TRBJ2-6; D is ambiguous. Sequences were derived from peripheral blood mononuclear cells, sampled before stem cell transplant. The CDR3 protein is CASSTAGANVLTF. Here the CDR3 DNA reads TGCGCCAGCAGCACCGCTGGGGCCAACGTCCTGACTTTC.